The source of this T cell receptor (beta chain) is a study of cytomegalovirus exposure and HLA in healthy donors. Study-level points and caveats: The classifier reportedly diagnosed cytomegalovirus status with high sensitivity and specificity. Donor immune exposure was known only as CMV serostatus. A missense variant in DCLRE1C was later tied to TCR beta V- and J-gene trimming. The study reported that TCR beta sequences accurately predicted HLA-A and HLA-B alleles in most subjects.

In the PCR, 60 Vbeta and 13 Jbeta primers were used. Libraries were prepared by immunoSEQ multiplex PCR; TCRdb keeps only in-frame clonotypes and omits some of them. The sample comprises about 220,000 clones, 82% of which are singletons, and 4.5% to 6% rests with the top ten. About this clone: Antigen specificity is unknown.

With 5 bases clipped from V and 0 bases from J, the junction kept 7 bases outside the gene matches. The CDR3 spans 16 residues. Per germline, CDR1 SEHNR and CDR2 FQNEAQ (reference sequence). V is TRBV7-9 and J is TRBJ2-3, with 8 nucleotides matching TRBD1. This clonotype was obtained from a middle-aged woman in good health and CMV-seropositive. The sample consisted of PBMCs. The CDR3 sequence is CASSQGTGSSTDTQYF. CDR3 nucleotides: TGTGCCAGCAGCCAAGGGACAGGAAGTAGCACAGATACGCAGTATTTT.